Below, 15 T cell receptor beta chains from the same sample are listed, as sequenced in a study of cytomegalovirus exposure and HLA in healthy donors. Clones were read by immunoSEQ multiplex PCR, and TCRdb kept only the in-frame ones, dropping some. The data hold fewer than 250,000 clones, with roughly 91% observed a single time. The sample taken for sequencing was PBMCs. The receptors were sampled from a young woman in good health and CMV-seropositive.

The CDR3 DNA reads as TGTGCCAGTAGTATAAACATGAACACTGAAGCTTTCTTT. It codes for CASSINMNTEAFF. The chain is built from TRBV19 and TRBJ1-1; D gene unclear. From germline, CDR1 is LNHDA and CDR2 SQIVND (reference sequence). V shed 2 bases and J shed 0 bases, with 4 bases lying between them. CDR3 size: 13 residues. The full variable domain, with the rest looked up from reference TRBV19 and TRBJ1-1, is DGGITQSPKYLFRKEGQNVTLSCEQNLNHDAMYWYRQDPGQGLRLIYYSQIVNDFQKGDIAEGYSVSREKKESFPLTVTSAQKNPTAFYLCASSINMNTEAFFGQGTRLTVV.

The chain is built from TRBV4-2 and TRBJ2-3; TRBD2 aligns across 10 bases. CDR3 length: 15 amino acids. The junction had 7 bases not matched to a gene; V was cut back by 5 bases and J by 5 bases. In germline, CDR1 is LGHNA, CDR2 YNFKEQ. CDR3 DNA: TGTGCCAGCAGCTTCCGGCTAGCGGGAGAAGATACGCAGTATTTT. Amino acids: CASSFRLAGEDTQYF.

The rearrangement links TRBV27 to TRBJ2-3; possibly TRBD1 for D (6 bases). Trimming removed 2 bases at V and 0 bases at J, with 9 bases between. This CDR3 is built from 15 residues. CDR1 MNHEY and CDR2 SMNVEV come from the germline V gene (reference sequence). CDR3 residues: CASSLLRGSTDTQYF. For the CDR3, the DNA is TGTGCCAGCAGTTTACTTAGGGGGAGCACAGATACGCAGTATTTT.

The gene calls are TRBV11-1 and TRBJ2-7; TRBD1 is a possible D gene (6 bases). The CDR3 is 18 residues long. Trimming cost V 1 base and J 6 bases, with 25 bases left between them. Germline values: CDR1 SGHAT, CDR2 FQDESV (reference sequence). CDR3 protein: CASSLESFSTAGVFEQYF. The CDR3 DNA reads TGTGCCAGCAGCTTAGAGAGCTTTTCGACAGCAGGGGTCTTCGAGCAGTACTTC.

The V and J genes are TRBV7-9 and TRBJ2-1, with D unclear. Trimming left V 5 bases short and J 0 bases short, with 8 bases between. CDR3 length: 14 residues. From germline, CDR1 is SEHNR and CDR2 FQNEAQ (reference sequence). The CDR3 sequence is CASSPQDSYNEQFF. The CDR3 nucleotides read TGTGCCAGCAGCCCCCAGGACTCCTACAATGAGCAGTTCTTC.

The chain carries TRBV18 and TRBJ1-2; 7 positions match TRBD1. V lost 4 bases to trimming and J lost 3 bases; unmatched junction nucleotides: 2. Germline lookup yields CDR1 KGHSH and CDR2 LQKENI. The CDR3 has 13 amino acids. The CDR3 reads CASSQGADYGYTF. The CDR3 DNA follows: TGTGCCAGCTCACAGGGGGCGGACTATGGCTACACCTTC.

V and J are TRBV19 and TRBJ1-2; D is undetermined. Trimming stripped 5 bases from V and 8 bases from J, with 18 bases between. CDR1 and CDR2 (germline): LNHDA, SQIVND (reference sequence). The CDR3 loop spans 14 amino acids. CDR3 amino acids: CASSSTSLSSGYTF. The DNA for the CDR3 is TGTGCCAGTAGTTCCACGAGCCTCTCTAGCGGCTACACCTTC.

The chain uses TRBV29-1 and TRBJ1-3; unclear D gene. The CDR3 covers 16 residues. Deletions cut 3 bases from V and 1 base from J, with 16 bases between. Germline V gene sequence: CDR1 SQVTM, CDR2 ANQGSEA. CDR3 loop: CSVDDRDTRSGNTIYF. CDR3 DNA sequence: TGCAGCGTTGATGATCGAGACACGCGTTCTGGAAACACCATATATTTT.

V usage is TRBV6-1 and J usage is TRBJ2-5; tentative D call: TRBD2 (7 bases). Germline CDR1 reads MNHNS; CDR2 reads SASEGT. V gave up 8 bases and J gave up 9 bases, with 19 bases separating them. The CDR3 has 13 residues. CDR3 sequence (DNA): TGTGCCAGCCGAAGGAGGGGGGGTGGAGCCCAGTACTTC. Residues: CASRRRGGGAQYF.

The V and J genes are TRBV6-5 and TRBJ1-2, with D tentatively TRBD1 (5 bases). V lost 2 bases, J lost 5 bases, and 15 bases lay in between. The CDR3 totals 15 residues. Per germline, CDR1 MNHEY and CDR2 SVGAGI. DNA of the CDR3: TGTGCCAGCAGTTACCGCATAAGGGGCCCGTATGGCTACACCTTC. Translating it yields CASSYRIRGPYGYTF.

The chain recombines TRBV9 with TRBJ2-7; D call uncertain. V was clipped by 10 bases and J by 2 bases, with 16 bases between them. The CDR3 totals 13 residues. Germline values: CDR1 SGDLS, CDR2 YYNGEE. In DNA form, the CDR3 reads TGTGCCGGCTATGGAGATGGAACCTACGAGCAGTACTTC. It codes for CAGYGDGTYEQYF.

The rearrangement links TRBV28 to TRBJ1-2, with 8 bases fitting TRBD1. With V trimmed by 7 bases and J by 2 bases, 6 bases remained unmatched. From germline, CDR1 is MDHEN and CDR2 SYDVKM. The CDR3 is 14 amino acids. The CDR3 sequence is CASNPRGPNYGYTF. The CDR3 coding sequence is TGTGCCAGCAACCCCAGGGGGCCAAACTATGGCTACACCTTC.

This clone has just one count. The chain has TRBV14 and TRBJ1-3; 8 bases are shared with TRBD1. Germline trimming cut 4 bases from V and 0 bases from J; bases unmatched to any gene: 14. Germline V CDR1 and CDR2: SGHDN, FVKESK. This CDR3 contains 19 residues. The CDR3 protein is CASSPGQGYSFYSGNTIYF. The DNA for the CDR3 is TGTGCCAGCAGCCCCGGACAGGGATACTCCTTTTACTCTGGAAACACCATATATTTT.

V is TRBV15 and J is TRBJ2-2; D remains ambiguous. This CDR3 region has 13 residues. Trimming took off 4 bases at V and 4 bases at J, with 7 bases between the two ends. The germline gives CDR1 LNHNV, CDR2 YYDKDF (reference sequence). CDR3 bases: TGTGCCACCAGCACGCCTACCACCGGGGAGCTGTTTTTT. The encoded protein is CATSTPTTGELFF.

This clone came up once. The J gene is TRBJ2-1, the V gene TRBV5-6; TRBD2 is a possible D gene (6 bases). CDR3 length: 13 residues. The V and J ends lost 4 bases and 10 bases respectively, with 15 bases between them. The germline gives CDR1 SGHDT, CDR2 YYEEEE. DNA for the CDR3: TGTGCCAGCAGCCCCGAGACTAGGCGGGAGCAGTTCTTC. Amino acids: CASSPETRREQFF.